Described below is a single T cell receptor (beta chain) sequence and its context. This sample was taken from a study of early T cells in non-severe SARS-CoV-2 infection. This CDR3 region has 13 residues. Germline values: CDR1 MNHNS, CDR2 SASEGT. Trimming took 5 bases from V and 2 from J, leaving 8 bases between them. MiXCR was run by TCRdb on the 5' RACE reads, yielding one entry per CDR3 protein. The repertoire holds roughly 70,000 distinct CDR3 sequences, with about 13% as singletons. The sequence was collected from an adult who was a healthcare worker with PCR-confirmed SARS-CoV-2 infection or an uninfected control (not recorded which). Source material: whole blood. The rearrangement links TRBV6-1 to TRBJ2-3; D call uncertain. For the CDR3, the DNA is TGTGCCAGCAGTAACCGCGACACAGATACGCAGTATTTT. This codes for CASSNRDTDTQYF.